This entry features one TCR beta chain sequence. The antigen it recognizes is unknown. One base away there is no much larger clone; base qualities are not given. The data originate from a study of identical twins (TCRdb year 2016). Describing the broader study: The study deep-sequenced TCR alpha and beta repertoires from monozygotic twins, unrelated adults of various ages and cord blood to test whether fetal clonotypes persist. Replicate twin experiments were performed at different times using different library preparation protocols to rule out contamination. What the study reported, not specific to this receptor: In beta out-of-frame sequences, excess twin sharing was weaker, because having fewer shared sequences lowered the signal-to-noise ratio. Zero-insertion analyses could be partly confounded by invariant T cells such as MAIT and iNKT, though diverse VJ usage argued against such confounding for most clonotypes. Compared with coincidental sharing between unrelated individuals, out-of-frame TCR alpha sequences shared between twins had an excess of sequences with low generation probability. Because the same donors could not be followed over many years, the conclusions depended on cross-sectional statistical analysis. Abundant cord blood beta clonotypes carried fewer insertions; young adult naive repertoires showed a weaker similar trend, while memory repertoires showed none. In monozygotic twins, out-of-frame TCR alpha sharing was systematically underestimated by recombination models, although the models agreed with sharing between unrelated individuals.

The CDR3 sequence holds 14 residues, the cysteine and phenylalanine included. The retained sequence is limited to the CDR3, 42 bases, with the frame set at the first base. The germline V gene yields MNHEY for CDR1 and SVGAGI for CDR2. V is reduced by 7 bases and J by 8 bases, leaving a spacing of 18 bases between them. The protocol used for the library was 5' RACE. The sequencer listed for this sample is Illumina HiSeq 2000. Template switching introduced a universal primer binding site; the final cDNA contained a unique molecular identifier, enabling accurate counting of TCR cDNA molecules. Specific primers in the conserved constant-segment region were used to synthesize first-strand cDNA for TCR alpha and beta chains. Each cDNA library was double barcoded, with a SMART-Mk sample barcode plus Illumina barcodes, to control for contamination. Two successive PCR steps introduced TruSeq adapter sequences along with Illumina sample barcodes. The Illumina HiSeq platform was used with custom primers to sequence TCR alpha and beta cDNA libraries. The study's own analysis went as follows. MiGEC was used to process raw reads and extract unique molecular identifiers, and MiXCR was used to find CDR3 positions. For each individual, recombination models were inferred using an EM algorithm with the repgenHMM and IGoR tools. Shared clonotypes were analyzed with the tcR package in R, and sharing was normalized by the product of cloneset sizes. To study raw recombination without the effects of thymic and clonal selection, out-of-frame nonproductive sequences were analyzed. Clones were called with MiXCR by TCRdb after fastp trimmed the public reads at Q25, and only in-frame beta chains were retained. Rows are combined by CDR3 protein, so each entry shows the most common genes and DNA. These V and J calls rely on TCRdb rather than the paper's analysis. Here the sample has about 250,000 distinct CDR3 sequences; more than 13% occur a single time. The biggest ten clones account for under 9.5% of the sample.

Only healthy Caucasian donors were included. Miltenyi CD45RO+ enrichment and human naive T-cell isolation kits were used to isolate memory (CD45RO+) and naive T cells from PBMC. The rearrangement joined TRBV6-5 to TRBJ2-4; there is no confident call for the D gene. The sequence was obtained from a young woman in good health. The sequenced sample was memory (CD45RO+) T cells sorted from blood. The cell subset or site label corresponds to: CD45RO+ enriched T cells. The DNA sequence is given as TGTGCCAGCATTACACCGGACCCCGCGGACATTCAGTACTTC. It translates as CASITPDPADIQYF.